This T cell receptor (beta chain) was retrieved from a study of T-cell memory formation after mild COVID-19. The germline V gene has CDR1 SGHRS and CDR2 YFSETQ. CDR3 length: 13 residues. Trimming removed 2 bases from V and 8 bases from J, with 13 bases in between. Findings of the study overall: Several responding clones turned up in pre-infection memory, indicating that cross-reactive memory may have taken part.

TCRdb passed the 5' RACE reads through MiXCR, listing each CDR3 protein once. The sample has 130,000 to 150,000 distinct CDR3 sequences; over 6% are singletons. This clonotype showed up many times. Antigen: not known. The TCR comes from an adult woman who had mild COVID-19 (a few samples of this study predate the infection). Cell type and time point are not known. The specimen sequenced was PBMCs or a T cell subset sorted from them (not recorded which). The V gene is TRBV5-1, the J gene TRBJ1-2, with D perhaps TRBD1 (5 bases). The DNA for the CDR3 is TGCGCCAGCAGCTTAGGGCAGGGTTCGGGCTACACCTTC. Translating it yields CASSLGQGSGYTF.